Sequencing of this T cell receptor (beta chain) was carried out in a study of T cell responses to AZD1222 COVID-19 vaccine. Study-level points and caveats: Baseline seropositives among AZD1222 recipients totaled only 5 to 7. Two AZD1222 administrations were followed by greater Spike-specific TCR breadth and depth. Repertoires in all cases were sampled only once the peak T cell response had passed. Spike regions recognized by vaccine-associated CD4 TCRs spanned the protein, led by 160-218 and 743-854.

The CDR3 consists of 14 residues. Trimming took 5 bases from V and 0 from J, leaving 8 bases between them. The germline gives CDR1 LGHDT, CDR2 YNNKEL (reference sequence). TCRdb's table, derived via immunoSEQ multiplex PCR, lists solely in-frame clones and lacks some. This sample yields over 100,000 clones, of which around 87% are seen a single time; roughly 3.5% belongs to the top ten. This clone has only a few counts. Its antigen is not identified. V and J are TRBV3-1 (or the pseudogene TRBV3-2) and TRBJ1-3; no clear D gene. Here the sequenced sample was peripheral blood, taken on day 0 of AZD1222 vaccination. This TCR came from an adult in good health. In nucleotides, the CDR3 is TGTGCCAGCAGCTCTAACCCCTCTGGAAACACCATATATTTT. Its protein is CASSSNPSGNTIYF.